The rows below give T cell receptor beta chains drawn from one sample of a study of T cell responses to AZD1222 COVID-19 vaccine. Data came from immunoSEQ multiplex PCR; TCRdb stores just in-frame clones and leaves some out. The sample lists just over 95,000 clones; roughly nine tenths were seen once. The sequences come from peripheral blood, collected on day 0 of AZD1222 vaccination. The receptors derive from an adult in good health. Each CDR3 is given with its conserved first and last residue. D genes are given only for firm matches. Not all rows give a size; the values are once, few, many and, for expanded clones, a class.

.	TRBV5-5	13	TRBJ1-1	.	TGTGCCAGCAGCTTAGAATGGAGCACTGAAGCTTTCTTT	CASSLEWSTEAFF
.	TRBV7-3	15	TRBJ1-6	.	TGTGCCAGCAGCCGGAACAGATCCTATAATTCACCCCTCCACTTT	CASSRNRSYNSPLHF
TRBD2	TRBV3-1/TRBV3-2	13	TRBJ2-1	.	TGTGCCAGCAGGACGGGGGGGGCTAATGAGCAGTTCTTC	CASRTGGANEQFF
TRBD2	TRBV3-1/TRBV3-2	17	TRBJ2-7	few	TGTGCCAGCAGCCAAGATCTTCAAGCGGGGGCTTTCCACGAGCAGTACTTC	CASSQDLQAGAFHEQYF
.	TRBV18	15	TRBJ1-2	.	TGTGCCAGCTCACCCGCGGACAGAGCTAACTATGGCTACACCTTC	CASSPADRANYGYTF
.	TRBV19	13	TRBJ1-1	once	TGTGCCAGTAGTAGGGGGCCGGACACTGAAGCTTTCTTT	CASSRGPDTEAFF
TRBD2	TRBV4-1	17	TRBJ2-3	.	TGCGCCAGCAGCCAAGATGTGCCAGCGGGGAGCCGGGATACGCAGTATTTT	CASSQDVPAGSRDTQYF
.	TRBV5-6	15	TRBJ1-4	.	TGTGCCAGCAGCTTGACAGGGCGTTCTAATGAAAAACTGTTTTTT	CASSLTGRSNEKLFF
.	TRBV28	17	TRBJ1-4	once	TGTGCCAGCAGTTTATCTGGGGGGCTAACAACTAATGAAAAACTGTTTTTT	CASSLSGGLTTNEKLFF
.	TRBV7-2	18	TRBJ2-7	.	TGTGCCAGCAGCTTTGGGGCAGGGGCCAGTCTGGACACCTACGAGCAGTACTTC	CASSFGAGASLDTYEQYF
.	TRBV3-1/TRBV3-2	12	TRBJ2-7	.	TGTGCTCCCGGCTCAGAGTCCTACGAGCAGTACTTC	CAPGSESYEQYF
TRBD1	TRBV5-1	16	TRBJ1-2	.	TGCGCCAGCAGTCACGATCGGACAGGGAAAAGTGATGGCTACACCTTC	CASSHDRTGKSDGYTF
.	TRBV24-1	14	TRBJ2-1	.	TGTGCCACCAGTGATGTCAGGGAAAGGGGTGAGCAGTTCTTC	CATSDVRERGEQFF
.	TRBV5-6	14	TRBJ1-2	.	TGTGCCAGCAGATCCGGATTGGGGGAAGGAGGCTACACCTTC	CASRSGLGEGGYTF
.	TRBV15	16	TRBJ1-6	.	TGTGCCACCAGCCGGGACCGGGAGGTTCGTTATTCACCCCTCCACTTT	CATSRDREVRYSPLHF
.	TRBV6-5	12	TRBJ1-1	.	TGTGCGACCGGAAGGGGGAACACTGAAGCTTTCTTT	CATGRGNTEAFF
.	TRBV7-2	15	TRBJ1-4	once	TGTGCCAGCAGCCCCGGGGTTTCAACTAATGAAAAACTGTTTTTT	CASSPGVSTNEKLFF
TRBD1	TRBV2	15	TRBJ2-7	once	TGTGCCAGCAGGGTTTTTGGACAGGGGGCTGGAGAGCAGTACTTC	CASRVFGQGAGEQYF
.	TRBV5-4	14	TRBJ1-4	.	TGTGCCAGCAGCCCCTCCGGCCAGGTCGGAAAACTGTTTTTT	CASSPSGQVGKLFF
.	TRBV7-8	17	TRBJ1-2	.	TGTGCCAGCAGCTTAGCTCCGCAGGGTATTGACAACTATGGCTACACCTTC	CASSLAPQGIDNYGYTF
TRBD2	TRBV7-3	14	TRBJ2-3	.	TGTGCCAGCAGCTCTAGCGGGGCCACAGATACGCAGTATTTT	CASSSSGATDTQYF
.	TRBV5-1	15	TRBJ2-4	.	TGCGCCAGCAGCTTGGTCGGGGTAGCCAAAAACATTCAGTACTTC	CASSLVGVAKNIQYF
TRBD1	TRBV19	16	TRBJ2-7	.	TGTGCCAGTAGTATAATAGGAGGGCAGGGGGCTTCCGAGCAGTACTTC	CASSIIGGQGASEQYF
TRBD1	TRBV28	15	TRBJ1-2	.	TGTGCCAGCAGTTCCCCCGCAGGGGGCCACTATGGCTACACCTTC	CASSSPAGGHYGYTF
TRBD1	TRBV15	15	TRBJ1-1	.	TGTGCCACCAGCAGAGGGGACAGGGGCCGGACTGAAGCTTTCTTT	CATSRGDRGRTEAFF
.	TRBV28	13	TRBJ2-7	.	TGTGCCAGCACCACATCAGGGGTACGAGAGCAGTACTTC	CASTTSGVREQYF
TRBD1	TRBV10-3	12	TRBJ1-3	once	TGTGCCACGACAGGGGCTGGAAACACCATATATTTT	CATTGAGNTIYF
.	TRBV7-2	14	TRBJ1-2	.	TGTGCCAGCAGTCCCCCGGGAGGGGCGTATGGCTACACCTTC	CASSPPGGAYGYTF
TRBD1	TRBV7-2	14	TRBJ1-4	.	TGTGCCAGCAGCCGGACAGGGTTTCATGAAAAACTGTTTTTT	CASSRTGFHEKLFF
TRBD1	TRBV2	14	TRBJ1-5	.	TGTGCCAGCGGACTAGTTCAGGGGGTTCAGCCCCAGCATTTT	CASGLVQGVQPQHF
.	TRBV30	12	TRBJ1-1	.	TGTGCCTGGACGATGGGCTCGGGTGGAGCTTTCTTT	CAWTMGSGGAFF
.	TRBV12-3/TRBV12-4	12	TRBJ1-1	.	TGTGCCAGCAGTTTATCAGGGGCTGAAGCTTTCTTT	CASSLSGAEAFF
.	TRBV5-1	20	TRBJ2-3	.	TGCGCCAGCAGCCCCGGCCAAACAGGCGGAAAGTCTACTAGCACAGATACGCAGTATTTT	CASSPGQTGGKSTSTDTQYF
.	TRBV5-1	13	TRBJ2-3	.	TGCGCCAGCAGCTTGGGCCGGAGAGATACGCAGTATTTT	CASSLGRRDTQYF
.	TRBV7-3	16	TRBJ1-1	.	TGTGCCAGCAGCTTAAATACTCCAGAAATGAACACTGAAGCTTTCTTT	CASSLNTPEMNTEAFF
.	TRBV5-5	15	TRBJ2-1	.	TGTGCCAGCAGCTTAGACCTCTCCTCCTACAATGAGCAGTTCTTC	CASSLDLSSYNEQFF
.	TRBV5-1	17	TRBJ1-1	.	TGCGCCAGCAGCTTGGTTGCTTTGGGGGTTGGGTACACTGAAGCTTTCTTT	CASSLVALGVGYTEAFF
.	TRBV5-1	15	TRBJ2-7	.	TGCGCCAGCAGCCGAAACGGGATGACCGCGGGTGAGCAGTACTTC	CASSRNGMTAGEQYF
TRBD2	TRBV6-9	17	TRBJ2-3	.	TGTGCCAGCAGTTATCCCCTTGAGGTAGCGGGTACAGATACGCAGTATTTT	CASSYPLEVAGTDTQYF
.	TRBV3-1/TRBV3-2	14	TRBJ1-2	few	TGTGCCAGCAGCCAAGATGGGGAGACAGCTTTCTTCACCTTC	CASSQDGETAFFTF
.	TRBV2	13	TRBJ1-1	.	TGTGCCAGCAGTGTAGACCATAACACTGAAGCTTTCTTT	CASSVDHNTEAFF